In this sample, the clone carrying this T cell receptor (beta chain) turned up a few times. The antigen remains unidentified. This sample was included in a study of chemoradiotherapy in HPV16-positive cancers. Study in general: Candidate HPV-specific T-cell clones and common TCR motifs came from functional assays in two HPV16-positive patients. Study results and caveats: Non-HPV-specific T cells did not expand in tumors during treatment, whereas candidate HPV-specific clones and E7-related motifs did.

Profiling relied on immunoSEQ multiplex PCR, and the TCRdb table lists in-frame clones only, not all of them. The sample carries more than 13,000 clones, around 88% recorded once. Trimming at V came to 4 bases and at J to 1 base, leaving 15 bases not matched to a gene. The CDR3 runs to 18 residues. Germline CDR1 and CDR2: MNHNS and SASEGT. This TCR came from a human donor with HPV-associated anogenital cancer. The specimen comprised blood, sampled from a patient who underwent chemoradiotherapy. The rearrangement joins TRBV6-1 to TRBJ2-5; TRBD1 aligns across 7 bases. The DNA of the CDR3 is TGTGCCAGCAGTGGAGTCTTTCCCCTGGGACAGACCCAAGAGACCCAGTACTTC. It specifies CASSGVFPLGQTQETQYF.